This record looks at one T cell receptor beta chain sequence and its context. Its specificity is not known. The time point: patch test 3, about 24 weeks after DPC sensitization. Sample treatment: therapeutic diphenylcyclopropenone sensitization with weekly scalp DPC. Germline CDR1 and CDR2: SEHNR and FQNEAQ (reference sequence). V dropped 5 bases and J dropped 6 bases, with 17 bases sitting between them. The length of the CDR3 is 14 residues. This record comes from a study of human T cells and chemical hapten exposure. Overall study: Each patch test put 0.01% DPC on the upper back, and results were read at 6 days.

Single cDNA molecules in the library carried unique molecular identifiers attached during preparation. TCRdb recomputed calls from the RACE reads with MiXCR, one row per CDR3 protein. The data hold about 52,000 distinct CDR3 sequences, with 9% to 10% observed a single time. Study outcomes and limitations: While controls formed fewer of them, expanded TCRs formed significantly more large CDR3 similarity clusters.

The J gene is TRBJ2-7, the V gene TRBV7-9; D is perhaps TRBD1 (5 bases). The clonotype originates from a woman in her thirties or forties with alopecia areata. Some clones in this sample may be carry-over from other donors' samples. The sequencing used whole blood, collected in connection with sensitization to the hapten diphenylcyclopropenone (DPC). The CDR3 reads CASSPQDNGAEQYF. The CDR3 DNA follows: TGTGCCAGCAGCCCGCAGGACAATGGGGCCGAGCAGTACTTC.